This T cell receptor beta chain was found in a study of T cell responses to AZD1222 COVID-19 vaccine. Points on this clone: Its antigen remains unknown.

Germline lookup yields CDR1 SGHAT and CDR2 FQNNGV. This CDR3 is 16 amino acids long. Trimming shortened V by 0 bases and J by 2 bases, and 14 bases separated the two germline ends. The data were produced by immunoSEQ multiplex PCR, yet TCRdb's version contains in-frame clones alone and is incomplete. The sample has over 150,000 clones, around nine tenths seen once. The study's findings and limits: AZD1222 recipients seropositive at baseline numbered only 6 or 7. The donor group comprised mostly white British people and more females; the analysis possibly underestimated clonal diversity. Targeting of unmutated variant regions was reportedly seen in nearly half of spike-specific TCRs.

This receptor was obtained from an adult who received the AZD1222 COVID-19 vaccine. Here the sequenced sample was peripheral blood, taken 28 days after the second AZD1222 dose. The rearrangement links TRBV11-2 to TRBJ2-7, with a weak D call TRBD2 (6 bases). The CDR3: CASSLDGAGFTYEQYF. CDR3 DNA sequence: TGTGCCAGCAGCTTAGATGGAGCGGGCTTCACCTACGAGCAGTACTTC.